The following is a TCR beta chain sequence with its context. Individuals drawn from 20 to 30 US areas were about 18 to 90 years old. The CDR3 runs 18 residues. Germline V gene data show CDR1 as SGHAT and CDR2 as FQNNGV. V dropped 4 bases and J dropped 0 bases, with 22 bases sitting between them. The sample belongs to a study of blood T cell repertoires in COVID-19. Background on the study: PBMCs, B-cell-depleted T cells, or T cells were the source of the cDNA or gDNA that made up the material.

The data were produced by immunoSEQ multiplex PCR, yet TCRdb's version contains in-frame clones alone and is incomplete. The sample has 200,000 to 250,000 clones, around nine tenths seen once. The source of this sequence is a woman between 45 and 65 years old with acute COVID-19. The V call is TRBV11-2, the J call TRBJ2-7; possibly TRBD2 for D (6 bases). The sample consisted of PBMCs or T cells enriched from blood (not recorded which). The CDR3: CASSSLPKEGFFSYEQYF. CDR3 coding DNA: TGTGCCAGCAGCTCCCTCCCTAAGGAGGGATTCTTCTCCTACGAGCAGTACTTC. Filled out from reference TRBV11-2 and TRBJ2-7, the complete variable domain reads EAGVAQSPRYKIIEKRQSVAFWCNPISGHATLYWYQQILGQGPKLLIQFQNNGVVDDSQLPKDRFSAERLKGVDSTLKIQPAKLEDSAVYLCASSSLPKEGFFSYEQYFGPGTRLTVT.